Listed here are 30 T cell receptor beta chains from one sample, sequenced in a study of graft-versus-host responses after intestinal transplantation. The protocol was immunoSEQ multiplex PCR, while the TCRdb copy is restricted to in-frame clones and leaves out a portion. This table holds approximately 37,000 clones, more than 85% found once. This specimen was PBMCs, taken roughly 780 days after intestinal transplantation. All receptors derive from a human patient who received an intestinal transplant, so some T cells may come from the graft donor.

The gene calls are TRBV30 and TRBJ2-3; TRBD1 is a possible D gene (6 bases). Trimming stripped 0 bases from V and 5 bases from J, with 24 bases between. In germline, CDR1 is GTSNPN, CDR2 SVGIG (reference sequence). CDR3 length equals 18 residues. Written as DNA, the CDR3 is TGTGCCTGGAGTGTACAGGAAATTATGGGCAGGGGCAGAGATACGCAGTATTTT. Its translation: CAWSVQEIMGRGRDTQYF. Full variable domain (missing parts from reference TRBV30 and TRBJ2-3): SQTIHQWPATLVQPVGSPLSLECTVEGTSNPNLYWYRQAAGRGLQLLFYSVGIGQISSEVPQNLSASRPQDRQFILSSKKLLLSDSGFYLCAWSVQEIMGRGRDTQYFGPGTRLTVL.

The V gene is TRBV7-6, the J gene TRBJ2-6; a possible D gene is TRBD2 (5 bases). Germline CDR1 is SGHVS and CDR2 is FNYEAQ. V was pared by 1 base and J by 0 bases, with 10 bases between. There are 17 residues in the CDR3. The CDR3 reads CASSLEPGNSGANVLTF. The CDR3 DNA reads TGTGCCAGCAGCTTAGAGCCGGGAAACTCTGGGGCCAACGTCCTGACTTTC.

This clone was recorded once. V usage is TRBV30 and J usage is TRBJ1-5; D remains unclear. CDR3 length: 12 residues. V was shortened by 2 bases and J by 7 bases, with 9 bases between the two germline ends. In germline, CDR1 is GTSNPN, CDR2 SVGIG (reference sequence). The CDR3 loop is CAWSQSKQPQHF. CDR3 in DNA: TGTGCCTGGAGTCAATCAAAGCAGCCCCAGCATTTT.

The chain joins TRBV6-5 to TRBJ2-1; no reliable D call. Trimming stripped 5 bases from V and 0 bases from J, with 5 bases between. The germline CDR1 and CDR2 sequences are MNHEY and SVGAGI. The CDR3 loop spans 13 amino acids. CDR3 DNA: TGTGCCAGCAGTGAAGACTCCTACAATGAGCAGTTCTTC. Its translation is CASSEDSYNEQFF.

The chain joins TRBV30 to TRBJ2-1; TRBD1 agrees at 8 bases. J gave up 9 bases and V 1 base, and 5 bases lay outside the gene matches. This CDR3 spans 13 amino acids. The V gene's germline CDR1 is GTSNPN and CDR2 SVGIG (reference sequence). CDR3: CAWSGQGAREQFF. DNA for the CDR3: TGTGCCTGGAGTGGGCAGGGGGCCCGTGAGCAGTTCTTC.

The J gene is TRBJ2-5, the V gene TRBV5-4; 8 positions match TRBD2. J was trimmed by 5 bases and V by 5 bases; bases with no gene match: 5. Germline V lookup: CDR1 SGHNT, CDR2 YYREEE (reference sequence). CDR3 length: 13 residues. The CDR3 spells CASSSGDGETQYF. The DNA of the CDR3 is TGTGCCAGCAGTAGCGGGGATGGGGAGACCCAGTACTTC.

The chain employs TRBV9 and TRBJ2-1, with D maybe TRBD2 (5 bases). Looked up from germline, CDR1 is SGDLS and CDR2 is YYNGEE. The V and J ends lost 2 bases and 4 bases respectively, with 10 bases between them. CDR3 length: 14 amino acids. Here the CDR3 reads CASSVLANYNEQFF. As DNA, the CDR3 is TGTGCCAGCAGCGTCTTAGCGAATTACAATGAGCAGTTCTTC. The whole variable domain, filled in from reference TRBV9 and TRBJ2-1, reads DSGVTQTPKHLITATGQRVTLRCSPRSGDLSVYWYQQSLDQGLQFLIQYYNGEERAKGNILERFSAQQFPDLHSELNLSSLELGDSALYFCASSVLANYNEQFFGPGTRLTVL.

The J gene is TRBJ1-3, the V gene TRBV9; the match to TRBD1 covers 7 bases. J was trimmed by 0 bases and V by 3 bases; bases with no gene match: 3. There are 15 residues in the CDR3. Germline lookup yields CDR1 SGDLS and CDR2 YYNGEE. CDR3 loop: CASSGYRGSGNTIYF. CDR3 bases: TGTGCCAGCAGCGGCTACAGGGGCTCTGGAAACACCATATATTTT.

The chain links TRBV7-9 to TRBJ2-2, with D hard to call. The CDR3 totals 13 residues. The V gene lost 3 bases and the J gene lost 6 bases, with 8 bases spanning the gap. Germline loops: CDR1 SEHNR, CDR2 FQNEAQ (reference sequence). This chain's CDR3 is CASSFGDSGELFF. The CDR3 nucleotides are TGTGCCAGCAGCTTTGGGGATTCCGGGGAGCTGTTTTTT.

V is TRBV7-9 and J is TRBJ2-3, with 10 bases lining up with TRBD1. Trimming at V came to 6 bases and at J to 2 bases, leaving 5 bases not matched to a gene. CDR1 SEHNR and CDR2 FQNEAQ come from the germline V gene (reference sequence). The CDR3 consists of 15 residues. The CDR3 here is CASRGQGIITDTQYF. CDR3 sequence (DNA): TGTGCCAGCAGGGGACAGGGGATAATCACAGATACGCAGTATTTT.

The rearrangement joins TRBV7-9 to TRBJ2-7; D is uncertain. Trimming removed 6 bases at V and 4 bases at J, with 7 bases between. This CDR3 is 11 amino acids long. The V gene's germline CDR1 is SEHNR and CDR2 FQNEAQ (reference sequence). As DNA, the CDR3 is TGTGCCAGCAGGGGTACGTACGAGCAGTACTTC. This sequence encodes CASRGTYEQYF.

The chain is built from TRBV10-1 and TRBJ2-7; D gene ambiguous. Trimming took off 5 bases at V and 2 bases at J, with 10 bases between the two ends. CDR3 length: 13 residues. Germline values: CDR1 WNHNN, CDR2 SYGVQD (reference sequence). This CDR3 is CASSSGFPYEQYF. The CDR3 region has the DNA TGCGCCAGCAGTTCTGGCTTCCCCTACGAGCAGTACTTC.

The CDR3 protein is CASSSRDSDYEKLFF. For the CDR3, the DNA is TGTGCCAGCAGTTCCCGGGACAGCGACTACGAAAAACTGTTTTTT. The V and J genes are TRBV6-5 and TRBJ1-4; 7 bases match TRBD1. CDR1 and CDR2 from the germline V gene are MNHEY and SVGAGI. V was pared by 4 bases and J by 8 bases, with 10 bases of the junction left unmatched. This CDR3 comprises 15 residues.

The chain carries TRBV2 and TRBJ1-5, with unresolved D. V was pared by 8 bases and J by 0 bases, with 14 bases between. CDR1 is SNHLY, CDR2 FYNNEI, per germline. CDR3 length: 15 amino acids. The CDR3 coding sequence is TGTGCCAGCCGGTGGGGATTTTATAGCAATCAGCCCCAGCATTTT. Encoded protein: CASRWGFYSNQPQHF.

The V call is TRBV5-1, the J call TRBJ2-7; 9 bases agree with TRBD2. Germline V lookup: CDR1 SGHRS, CDR2 YFSETQ. This CDR3 has 16 residues. V was pared by 0 bases and J by 7 bases, with 11 bases of the junction left unmatched. The CDR3 bases are TGCGCCAGCAGCTTGGCCAAAGGGACTAGCCAGGGAGAGCAGTACTTC. Amino acid sequence: CASSLAKGTSQGEQYF.

V is TRBV9 and J is TRBJ2-2; 9 bases are shared with TRBD2. The V gene end was trimmed by 4 bases and the J gene end by 6 bases; junction bases not matched to a gene: 10. The CDR3 has 16 amino acids. From germline, CDR1 is SGDLS and CDR2 YYNGEE. Here the CDR3 reads CASSPRGGRVAGELFF. Here the CDR3 DNA reads TGTGCCAGCAGCCCCAGGGGCGGGAGGGTTGCCGGGGAGCTGTTTTTT.

J is TRBJ2-7 and V is TRBV11-3; D is uncertain. CDR1 is SGHNT and CDR2 is YENEEA in the germline V gene. V lost 0 bases and J 1 base, leaving 13 bases between the germline ends. The CDR3 is made up of 16 amino acids. This CDR3 reads CASSLEKRSTSYEQYF. DNA of the CDR3: TGTGCCAGCAGCTTAGAGAAAAGAAGCACATCCTACGAGCAGTACTTC.

The chain employs TRBV5-6 and TRBJ1-5, with unresolved D. There are 15 residues in the CDR3. The germline V gene has CDR1 SGHDT and CDR2 YYEEEE. Trimming stripped 2 bases from V and 3 bases from J, with 12 bases between. CDR3 in DNA: TGTGCCAGCAGCTTCAGGACGGCTAACAATCAGCCCCAGCATTTT. Translating gives CASSFRTANNQPQHF.

This chain links TRBV4-2 with TRBJ1-1, with 9 bases that match TRBD1. This CDR3 has 18 amino acids. V shed 4 bases and J 0 bases; nucleotides not matched to a gene: 12. Germline V gives CDR1 LGHNA, CDR2 YNFKEQ. Here the CDR3 DNA reads TGTGCCAGCAGCCTTACTACGACAGGGGGAATAGTGAACACTGAAGCTTTCTTT. Encoded protein: CASSLTTTGGIVNTEAFF.

V is TRBV30 and J is TRBJ2-7; TRBD2 matches 7 bases. Trimming at V came to 2 bases and at J to 2 bases, leaving 6 bases not matched to a gene. The CDR3 contains 14 residues. Germline-derived CDR1 and CDR2 are GTSNPN and SVGIG (reference sequence). The CDR3 protein is CAWSRASGPYEQYF. CDR3 DNA sequence: TGTGCCTGGAGTAGGGCTAGCGGCCCCTACGAGCAGTACTTC.

This clone has just one count. This sequence joins TRBV6-5 and TRBJ2-3, with 7 bases fitting TRBD1. Germline V gives CDR1 MNHEY, CDR2 SVGAGI. With V trimmed by 6 bases and J by 0 bases, 3 bases remained unmatched. The CDR3 sequence is 14 residues long. The CDR3 protein is CASSIQGSTDTQYF. DNA for the CDR3: TGTGCCAGCAGCATACAGGGGAGCACAGATACGCAGTATTTT.

The J gene is TRBJ1-6, the V gene TRBV18; a possible D gene is TRBD1 (5 bases). The germline CDR1 and CDR2 sequences are KGHSH and LQKENI. V was trimmed by 2 bases and J by 10 bases, leaving 9 bases between them. This CDR3 is 13 amino acids long. The CDR3 sequence is CASSPGGSSPLHF. In DNA, the CDR3 is TGTGCCAGCTCACCAGGGGGTTCCTCACCCCTCCACTTT.

The CDR3 region is CASSLEGERRWTQYF. CDR3 DNA sequence: TGTGCCAGCAGCTTGGAGGGAGAGCGTAGGTGGACCCAGTACTTC. The rearrangement uses TRBV5-4 and TRBJ2-5; D is possibly TRBD2 (5 bases). Trimming cost V 0 bases and J 7 bases, with 16 bases left between them. CDR3 size: 15 residues. Germline V lookup: CDR1 SGHNT, CDR2 YYREEE (reference sequence).

The genes are TRBV7-2 and TRBJ1-4; TRBD1 agrees at 9 bases. The CDR3 has 17 residues. Germline values: CDR1 SGHTA, CDR2 FQGNSA. J gave up 5 bases and V 5 bases, and 12 bases lay outside the gene matches. The CDR3 protein is CASSIGTGMGVNEKLFF. The CDR3 bases are TGTGCCAGCAGCATCGGGACAGGGATGGGGGTAAATGAAAAACTGTTTTTT.

This clone came up once. The chain is built from TRBV15 and TRBJ1-6, with D tentatively TRBD1 (5 bases). CDR3 length: 16 amino acids. V lost 3 bases, J lost 1 base, and 10 bases lay in between. Germline assignment: CDR1 LNHNV and CDR2 YYDKDF (reference sequence). The CDR3 DNA sequence: TGTGCCACCAGCAGGGACGGGGGGTCCTATAATTCACCCCTCCACTTT. Amino acid sequence: CATSRDGGSYNSPLHF.

The chain recombines TRBV5-1 with TRBJ1-3; D is uncertain. V was clipped by 2 bases and J by 3 bases, with 27 bases between them. This CDR3 has 20 residues. CDR1 and CDR2 (germline): SGHRS, YFSETQ. CDR3 sequence (DNA): TGCGCCAGCAGCTTCAACTCTCCGGGAGGCCGTGTCTTTCATGGAAACACCATATATTTT. This translates into CASSFNSPGGRVFHGNTIYF.

The chain carries TRBV10-3 and TRBJ2-7, with TRBD1 matching 9 bases. This CDR3 region has 13 residues. V shed 11 bases, J shed 1 base, and the junction held 6 bases outside the gene matches. Germline CDR1 reads ENHRY; CDR2 reads SYGVKD. This chain's CDR3 is CAVTGTGSYEQYF. In DNA form, the CDR3 reads TGTGCCGTAACCGGGACAGGGTCCTACGAGCAGTACTTC.

The chain couples TRBV2 to TRBJ2-3, with TRBD2 as a possible D gene (5 bases). From germline, CDR1 is SNHLY and CDR2 FYNNEI. CDR3 length equals 14 residues. V lost 5 bases, J lost 4 bases, and 13 bases lay in between. CDR3 nucleotides: TGTGCCAGCAGTCGGCGGAGCGGATCAGATACGCAGTATTTT. Its translation is CASSRRSGSDTQYF.

In its sample, this clone was seen a few times. The chain is built from TRBV14 and TRBJ2-5; no reliable D call. From germline, CDR1 is SGHDN and CDR2 FVKESK. V was pared by 2 bases and J by 5 bases, with 9 bases between. There are 13 residues in the CDR3. CDR3: CASSQPPWETQYF. The DNA of the CDR3 is TGTGCCAGCAGCCAACCCCCCTGGGAGACCCAGTACTTC. The whole variable domain, remainder taken from reference TRBV14 and TRBJ2-5, is EAGVTQFPSHSVIEKGQTVTLRCDPISGHDNLYWYRRVMGKEIKFLLHFVKESKQDESGMPNNRFLAERTGGTYSTLKVQPAELEDSGVYFCASSQPPWETQYFGPGTRLLVL.

The chain couples TRBV18 to TRBJ2-1; 9 bases align to TRBD2. The germline V gene has CDR1 KGHSH and CDR2 LQKENI. The CDR3 extends over 15 amino acids. V was pared by 3 bases and J by 2 bases, with 2 bases of the junction left unmatched. CDR3 residues: CASSPTSGAYNEQFF. CDR3 nucleotides: TGTGCCAGCTCACCGACTAGCGGCGCCTACAATGAGCAGTTCTTC. Based on the CDR3 plus reference TRBV18 and TRBJ2-1, the full variable domain is NAGVMQNPRHLVRRRGQEARLRCSPMKGHSHVYWYRQLPEEGLKFMVYLQKENIIDESGMPKERFSAEFPKEGPSILRIQQVVRGDSAAYFCASSPTSGAYNEQFFGPGTRLTVL.